This entry describes one TCR beta chain. TCRdb's copy holds only in-frame clones and misses some; the assay was immunoSEQ multiplex PCR. The sample holds a few hundred thousand clones; 80% to 90% are singletons and the top ten take 1.9%. This entry is derived from a study of blood T cell repertoires in COVID-19. Study as a whole: T cells, B-cell-depleted T cells, or PBMCs supplied cDNA or gDNA.

The CDR3 runs to 16 residues. Germline V gives CDR1 LGHDT, CDR2 YNNKEL (reference sequence). V dropped 2 bases and J dropped 3; count of bases not matched to a gene: 6. Across 20 to 25 US areas, participants ranged in age from about 18 to 100 years. Researchers sorted participants into cohorts using their self-reported clinical history. All recovered Cohort 3 donors got two negative PCRs, got clearance, or saw symptom resolution. V gene TRBV3-1 (or the pseudogene TRBV3-2) combines with J gene TRBJ2-7; 11 bases align to TRBD1. The clonotype was recovered from a woman between 50 and 59 years old who had recovered from COVID-19. The material sequenced was PBMCs or T cells enriched from blood (not recorded which). For the CDR3, the DNA is TGTGCCAGCAGCCAAAGAGGCGGGACAGGGGGCTACGAGCAGTACTTC. Its protein product is CASSQRGGTGGYEQYF.